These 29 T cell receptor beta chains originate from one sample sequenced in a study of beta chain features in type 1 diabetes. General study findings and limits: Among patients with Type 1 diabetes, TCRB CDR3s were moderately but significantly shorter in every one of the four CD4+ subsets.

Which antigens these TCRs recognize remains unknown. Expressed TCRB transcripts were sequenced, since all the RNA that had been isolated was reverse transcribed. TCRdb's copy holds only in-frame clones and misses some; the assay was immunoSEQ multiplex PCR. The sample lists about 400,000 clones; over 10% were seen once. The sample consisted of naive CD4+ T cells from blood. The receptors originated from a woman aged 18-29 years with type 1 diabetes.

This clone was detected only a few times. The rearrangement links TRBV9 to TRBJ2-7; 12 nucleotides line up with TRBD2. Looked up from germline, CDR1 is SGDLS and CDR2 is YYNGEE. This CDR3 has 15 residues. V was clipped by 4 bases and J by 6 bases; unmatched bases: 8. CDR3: CASSPQLAGGIEQYF. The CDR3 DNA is TGTGCCAGCAGCCCTCAACTAGCGGGAGGAATCGAGCAGTACTTC.

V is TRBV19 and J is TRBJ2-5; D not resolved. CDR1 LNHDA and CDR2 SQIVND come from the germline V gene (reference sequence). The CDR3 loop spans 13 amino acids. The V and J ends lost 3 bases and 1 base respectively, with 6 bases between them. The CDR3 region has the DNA TGTGCCAGTAGTATTCAAGCCCAAGAGACCCAGTACTTC. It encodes CASSIQAQETQYF. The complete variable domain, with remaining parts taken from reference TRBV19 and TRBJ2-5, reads DGGITQSPKYLFRKEGQNVTLSCEQNLNHDAMYWYRQDPGQGLRLIYYSQIVNDFQKGDIAEGYSVSREKKESFPLTVTSAQKNPTAFYLCASSIQAQETQYFGPGTRLLVL.

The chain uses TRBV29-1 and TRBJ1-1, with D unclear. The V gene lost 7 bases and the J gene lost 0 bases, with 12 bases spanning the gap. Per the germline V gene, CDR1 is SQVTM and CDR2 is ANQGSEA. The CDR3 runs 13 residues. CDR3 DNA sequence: TGCAGCGGGAACAGTGGTATGAACACTGAAGCTTTCTTT. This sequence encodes CSGNSGMNTEAFF.

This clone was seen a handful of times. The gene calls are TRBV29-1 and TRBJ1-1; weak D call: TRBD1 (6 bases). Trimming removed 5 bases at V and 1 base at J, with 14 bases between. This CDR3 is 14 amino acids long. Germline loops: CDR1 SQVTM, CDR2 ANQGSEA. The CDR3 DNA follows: TGCAGCGTTAAACACAGGGTATCGAACACTGAAGCTTTCTTT. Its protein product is CSVKHRVSNTEAFF.

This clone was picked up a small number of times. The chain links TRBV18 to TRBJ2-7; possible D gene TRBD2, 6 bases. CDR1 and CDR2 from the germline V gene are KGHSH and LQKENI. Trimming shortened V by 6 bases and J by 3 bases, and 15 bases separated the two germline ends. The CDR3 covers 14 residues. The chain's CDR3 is CASSPGTLLYEQYF. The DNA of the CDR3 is TGTGCCAGCTCTCCCGGGACTCTTCTCTACGAGCAGTACTTC.

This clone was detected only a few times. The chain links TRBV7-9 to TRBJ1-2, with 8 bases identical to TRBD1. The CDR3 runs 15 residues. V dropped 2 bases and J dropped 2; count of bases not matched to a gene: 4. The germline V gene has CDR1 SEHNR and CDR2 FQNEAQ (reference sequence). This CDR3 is CASSLWGQANYGYTF. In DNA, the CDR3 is TGTGCCAGCAGCTTATGGGGACAGGCAAACTATGGCTACACCTTC.

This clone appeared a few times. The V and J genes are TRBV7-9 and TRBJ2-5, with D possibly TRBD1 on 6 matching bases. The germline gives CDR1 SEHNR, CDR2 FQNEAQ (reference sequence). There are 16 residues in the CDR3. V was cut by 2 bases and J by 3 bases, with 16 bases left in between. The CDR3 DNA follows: TGTGCCAGCAGCTTAAGGCAGGGGTTTATCGAAGAGACCCAGTACTTC. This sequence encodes CASSLRQGFIEETQYF.

CDR3 nucleotides: TGTGCCAGCAGCTTGGGCAGGGGTGAAGGCTACACCTTC. It translates to CASSLGRGEGYTF. This chain links TRBV7-9 with TRBJ1-2; weak D call: TRBD1 (6 bases). Trimming removed 3 bases at V and 8 bases at J, with 13 bases between. Germline assignment: CDR1 SEHNR and CDR2 FQNEAQ (reference sequence). The CDR3 sequence is 13 residues long.

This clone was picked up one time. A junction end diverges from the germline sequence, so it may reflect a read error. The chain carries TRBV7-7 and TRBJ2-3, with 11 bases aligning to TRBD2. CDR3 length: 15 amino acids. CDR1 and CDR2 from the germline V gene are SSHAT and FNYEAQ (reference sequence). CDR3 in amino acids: CASSPTSGITDTQYF. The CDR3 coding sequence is TGTGCTAGCAGCCCGACTAGCGGGATCACAGATACGCAGTATTTT.

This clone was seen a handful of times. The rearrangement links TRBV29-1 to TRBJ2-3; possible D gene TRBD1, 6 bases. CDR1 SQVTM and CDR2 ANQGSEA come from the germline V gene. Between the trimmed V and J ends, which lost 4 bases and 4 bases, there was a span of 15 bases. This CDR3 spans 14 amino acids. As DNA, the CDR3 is TGCAGCGTTGCCGGACAGCTCCAGCCAGATACGCAGTATTTT. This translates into CSVAGQLQPDTQYF.

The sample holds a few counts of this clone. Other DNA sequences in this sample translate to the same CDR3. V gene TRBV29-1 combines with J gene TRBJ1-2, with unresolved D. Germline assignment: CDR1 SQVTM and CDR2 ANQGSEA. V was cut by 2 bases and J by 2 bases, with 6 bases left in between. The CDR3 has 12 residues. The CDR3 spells CSVEPGNYGYTF. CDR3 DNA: TGCAGCGTTGAACCGGGAAACTATGGCTACACCTTC.

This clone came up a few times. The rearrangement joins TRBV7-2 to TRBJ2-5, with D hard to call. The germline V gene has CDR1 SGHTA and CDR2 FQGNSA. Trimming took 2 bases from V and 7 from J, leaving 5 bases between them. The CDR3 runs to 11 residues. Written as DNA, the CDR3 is TGTGCCAGCAGCTTACCCGGGACCCAGTACTTC. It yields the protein CASSLPGTQYF.

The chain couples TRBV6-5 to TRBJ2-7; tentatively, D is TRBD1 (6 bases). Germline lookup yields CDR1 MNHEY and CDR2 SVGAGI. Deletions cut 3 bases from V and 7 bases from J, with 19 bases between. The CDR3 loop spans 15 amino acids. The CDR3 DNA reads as TGTGCCAGCAGTTATGGGTGGACAGTATCGGGGGAGCAGTACTTC. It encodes CASSYGWTVSGEQYF.

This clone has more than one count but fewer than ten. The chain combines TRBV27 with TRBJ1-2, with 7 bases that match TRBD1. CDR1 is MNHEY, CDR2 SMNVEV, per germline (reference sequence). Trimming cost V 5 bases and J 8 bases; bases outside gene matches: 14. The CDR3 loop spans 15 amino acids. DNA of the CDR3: TGTGCCAGCAGTCCCCTATCGACAGGGAATACGGGCTACACCTTC. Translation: CASSPLSTGNTGYTF.

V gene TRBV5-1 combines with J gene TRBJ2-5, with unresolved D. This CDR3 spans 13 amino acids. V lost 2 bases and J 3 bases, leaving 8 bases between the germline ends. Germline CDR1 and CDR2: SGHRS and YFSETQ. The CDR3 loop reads CASSFSSEETQYF. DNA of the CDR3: TGCGCCAGCAGCTTTAGCAGTGAAGAGACCCAGTACTTC. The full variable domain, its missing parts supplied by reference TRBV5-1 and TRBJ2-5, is KAGVTQTPRYLIKTRGQQVTLSCSPISGHRSVSWYQQTPGQGLQFLFEYFSETQRNKGNFPGRFSGRQFSNSRSEMNVSTLELGDSALYLCASSFSSEETQYFGPGTRLLVL.

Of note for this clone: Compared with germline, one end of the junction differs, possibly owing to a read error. CDR3 sequence: CAISESIGASSYNEQFF. The CDR3 DNA follows: TGTGCCATCAGTGAGTCGATAGGGGCCAGCTCCTACAATGAGCAGTTCTTC. This sequence joins TRBV6-1 and TRBJ2-1, with a weak D call TRBD1 (5 bases). Germline values: CDR1 MNHNS, CDR2 SASEGT. The CDR3 consists of 17 residues.

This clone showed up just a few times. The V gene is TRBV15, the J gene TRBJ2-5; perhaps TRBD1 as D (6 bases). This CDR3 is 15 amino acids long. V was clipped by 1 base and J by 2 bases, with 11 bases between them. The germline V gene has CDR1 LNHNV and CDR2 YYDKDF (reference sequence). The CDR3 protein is CATSRVGQRQETQYF. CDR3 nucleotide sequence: TGTGCCACCAGCAGAGTCGGACAGCGGCAAGAGACCCAGTACTTC.

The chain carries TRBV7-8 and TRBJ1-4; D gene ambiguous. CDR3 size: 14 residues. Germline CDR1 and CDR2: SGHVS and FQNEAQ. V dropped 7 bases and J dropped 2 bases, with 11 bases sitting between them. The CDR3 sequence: CASTLDGTNEKLFF. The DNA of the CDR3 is TGTGCCAGCACACTAGACGGGACTAATGAAAAACTGTTTTTT.

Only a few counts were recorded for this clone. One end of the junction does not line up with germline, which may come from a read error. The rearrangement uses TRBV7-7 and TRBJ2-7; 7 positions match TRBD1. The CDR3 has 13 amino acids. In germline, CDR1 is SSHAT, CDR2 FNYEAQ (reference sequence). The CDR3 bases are TGTGCTAGCAGCTTAGACAGGGTAGGCGAGCAGTACTTC. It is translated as CASSLDRVGEQYF. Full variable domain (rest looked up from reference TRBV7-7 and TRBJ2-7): GAGVSQSPRYKVTKRGQDVTLRCDPISSHATLYWYQQALGQGPEFLTYFNYEAQPDKSGLPSDRFSAERPEGSISTLTIQRTEQRDSAMYRCASSLDRVGEQYFGPGTRLTVT.

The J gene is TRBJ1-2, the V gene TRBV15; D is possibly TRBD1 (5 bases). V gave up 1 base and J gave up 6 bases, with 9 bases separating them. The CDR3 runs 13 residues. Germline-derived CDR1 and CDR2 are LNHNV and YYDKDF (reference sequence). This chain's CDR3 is CATSRVGLDGYTF. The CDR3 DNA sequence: TGTGCCACCAGCAGAGTGGGGCTCGATGGCTACACCTTC.

The CDR3 sequence: CASSYTSRRDSYEQYF. In DNA form, the CDR3 reads TGTGCCAGCAGTTACACGTCGCGGCGCGACTCCTACGAGCAGTACTTC. The chain carries TRBV6-6 and TRBJ2-7, with D unresolved. Germline CDR1 MNHNY, CDR2 SVGAGI (reference sequence). The germline V and J ends were trimmed by 2 bases and 0 bases, with 14 bases remaining between them. The CDR3 contains 16 residues.

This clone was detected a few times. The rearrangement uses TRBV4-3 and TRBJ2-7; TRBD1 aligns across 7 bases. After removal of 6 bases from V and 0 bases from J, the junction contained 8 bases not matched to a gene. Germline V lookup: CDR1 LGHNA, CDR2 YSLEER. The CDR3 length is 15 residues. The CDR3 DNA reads TGCGCCAGCAGTCATACAGGGGCAACCTCCTACGAGCAGTACTTC. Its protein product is CASSHTGATSYEQYF.

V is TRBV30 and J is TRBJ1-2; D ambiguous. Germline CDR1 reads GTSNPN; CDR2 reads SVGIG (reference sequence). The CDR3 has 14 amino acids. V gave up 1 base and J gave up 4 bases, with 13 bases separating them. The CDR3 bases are TGTGCCTGGAGTGCGTTCACAGAGTCCTATGGCTACACCTTC. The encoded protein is CAWSAFTESYGYTF.

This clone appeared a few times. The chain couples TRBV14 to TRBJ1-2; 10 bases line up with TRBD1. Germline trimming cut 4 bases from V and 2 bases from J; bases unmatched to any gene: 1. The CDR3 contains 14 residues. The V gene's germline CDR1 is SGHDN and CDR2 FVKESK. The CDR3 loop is CASSRDRGNYGYTF. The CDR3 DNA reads TGTGCCAGCAGCCGGGACAGGGGAAACTATGGCTACACCTTC.

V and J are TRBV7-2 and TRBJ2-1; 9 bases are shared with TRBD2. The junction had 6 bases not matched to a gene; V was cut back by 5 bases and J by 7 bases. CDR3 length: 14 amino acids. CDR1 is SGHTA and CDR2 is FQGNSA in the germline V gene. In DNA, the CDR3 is TGTGCCAGCAGCCCATTTAGCGGGAGTAATGAGCAGTTCTTC. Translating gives CASSPFSGSNEQFF.

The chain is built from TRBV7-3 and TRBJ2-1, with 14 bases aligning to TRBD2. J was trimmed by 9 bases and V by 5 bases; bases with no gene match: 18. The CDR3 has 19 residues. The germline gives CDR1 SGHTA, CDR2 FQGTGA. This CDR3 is CASSMTSGRAPGKTTEQFF. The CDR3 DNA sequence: TGTGCCAGCAGCATGACTAGCGGGAGGGCCCCTGGCAAGACAACTGAGCAGTTCTTC.

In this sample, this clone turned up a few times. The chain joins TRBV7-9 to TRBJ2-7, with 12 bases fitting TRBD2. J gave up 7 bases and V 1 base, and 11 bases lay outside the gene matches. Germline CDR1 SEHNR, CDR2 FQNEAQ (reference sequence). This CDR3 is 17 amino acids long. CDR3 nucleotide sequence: TGTGCCAGCAGCTTAGGATGGACTAGCGGGACCCCGGGGGAGCAGTACTTC. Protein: CASSLGWTSGTPGEQYF.

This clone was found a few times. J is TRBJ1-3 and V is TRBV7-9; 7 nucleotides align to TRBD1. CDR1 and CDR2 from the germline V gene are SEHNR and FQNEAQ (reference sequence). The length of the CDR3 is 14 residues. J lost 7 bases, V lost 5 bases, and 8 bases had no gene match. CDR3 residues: CASSPRQGWNTIYF. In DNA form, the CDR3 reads TGTGCCAGCAGCCCCCGACAGGGATGGAACACCATATATTTT.

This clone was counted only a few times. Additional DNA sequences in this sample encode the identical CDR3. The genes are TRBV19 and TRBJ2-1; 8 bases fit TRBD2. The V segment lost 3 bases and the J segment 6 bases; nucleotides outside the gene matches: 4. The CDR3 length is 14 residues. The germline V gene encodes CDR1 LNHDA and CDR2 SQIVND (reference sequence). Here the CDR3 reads CASSIREGRNEQFF. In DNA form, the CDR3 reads TGTGCCAGTAGTATTCGGGAGGGCCGCAATGAGCAGTTCTTC.